Below are 17 T cell receptor beta chains sequenced from a single sample in a study of STAT5B mutations in CD4+ large granular lymphocyte leukemia. TCRdb's table, derived via immunoSEQ multiplex PCR, lists solely in-frame clones and lacks some. The repertoire holds 25,000 to 30,000 clones, with around 78% as singletons. The sequencing sample was made of CD4+ T cells from blood buffy coats. The receptors were sampled from a human donor in good health.

This clone was observed a single time. This chain links TRBV11-2 with TRBJ2-2; 7 bases are shared with TRBD2. The CDR3 covers 13 residues. The germline CDR1 and CDR2 sequences are SGHAT and FQNNGV. Germline trimming cut 5 bases from V and 5 bases from J; bases unmatched to any gene: 2. The chain's CDR3 is CASSRGETGELFF. CDR3 in DNA: TGTGCCAGCAGCCGGGGGGAGACCGGGGAGCTGTTTTTT.

The V call is TRBV18, the J call TRBJ1-1, with unresolved D. Germline CDR1 KGHSH, CDR2 LQKENI. The V end was cut by 3 bases, the J end by 5 bases, with 16 bases between. The CDR3 is 15 residues long. The CDR3 spells CASSPPALDKTEAFF. The CDR3 region has the DNA TGTGCCAGCTCACCCCCCGCACTAGACAAAACTGAAGCTTTCTTT.

The V gene is TRBV5-5, the J gene TRBJ2-2, with TRBD2 identical over 8 bases. The ends lost 3 bases at V and 1 base at J; junction bases unmatched: 5. This CDR3 comprises 16 residues. Germline V lookup: CDR1 SGHKS, CDR2 YYEKEE (reference sequence). The CDR3 here is CASSWPGTRNTGELFF. Here the CDR3 DNA reads TGTGCCAGCAGCTGGCCCGGGACTAGGAACACCGGGGAGCTGTTTTTT.

The chain employs TRBV19 and TRBJ2-2; D uncertain. In germline, CDR1 is LNHDA, CDR2 SQIVND (reference sequence). The CDR3 is made up of 17 amino acids. V lost 5 bases, J lost 0 bases, and 16 bases lay in between. CDR3 DNA: TGTGCCAGTAGTCCGCCCCTTGGTGGAGCGAACACCGGGGAGCTGTTTTTT. Translated, it gives CASSPPLGGANTGELFF.

The chain links TRBV27 to TRBJ2-1; D unclear. Per the germline V gene, CDR1 is MNHEY and CDR2 is SMNVEV (reference sequence). Trimming pared 8 bases from V and 8 bases from J, leaving 19 bases between. The CDR3 totals 14 residues. The CDR3 loop is CASHASSLVYEQFF. The DNA of the CDR3 is TGTGCCAGCCATGCCAGCAGTTTAGTCTATGAGCAGTTCTTC.

The rearrangement joins TRBV6-5 to TRBJ1-1, with D possibly TRBD1 on 5 matching bases. Trimming shortened V by 4 bases and J by 0 bases, and 6 bases separated the two germline ends. The CDR3 spans 13 residues. Germline V lookup: CDR1 MNHEY, CDR2 SVGAGI. The DNA of the CDR3 is TGTGCCAGCAGTTTCAGGGTGAACACTGAAGCTTTCTTT. Its translation is CASSFRVNTEAFF.

This chain uses TRBV11-2 with TRBJ2-5; TRBD2 aligns across 7 bases. Germline CDR1 reads SGHAT; CDR2 reads FQNNGV. With 5 bases clipped from V and 4 bases from J, the junction kept 4 bases outside the gene matches. The CDR3 is 13 residues long. The DNA for the CDR3 is TGTGCCAGCAGCGGGGGAGGGAGAGAGACCCAGTACTTC. Translation: CASSGGGRETQYF.

The chain couples TRBV28 to TRBJ2-2; 9 bases fit TRBD2. The V segment lost 5 bases and the J segment 6 bases; nucleotides outside the gene matches: 7. Germline-derived CDR1 and CDR2 are MDHEN and SYDVKM. The CDR3 has 15 amino acids. The CDR3 bases are TGTGCCAGCAGTCTAGAAGTAGCGGGAGCCGGGGAGCTGTTTTTT. Its protein product is CASSLEVAGAGELFF.

This clone was seen a handful of times. V is TRBV7-8 and J is TRBJ2-7; D is unresolved. The CDR3 length is 12 residues. Germline V gene lookup returns CDR1 SGHVS and CDR2 FQNEAQ. V lost 4 bases and J lost 6, with 10 bases in between. The CDR3 DNA reads as TGTGCCAGCAGCTCACGGGTAGCCGAGCAGTACTTC. Residues: CASSSRVAEQYF.

This chain uses TRBV30 with TRBJ2-7; 7 bases align to TRBD2. This CDR3 is built from 14 residues. Germline assignment: CDR1 GTSNPN and CDR2 SVGIG (reference sequence). Unmatched junction bases numbered 5, after V lost 0 bases and J lost 3 bases. DNA for the CDR3: TGTGCCTGGAGTGTTAGCGGGTTCAGCTACGAGCAGTACTTC. Translating it yields CAWSVSGFSYEQYF.

V is TRBV29-1 and J is TRBJ1-1, with D unresolved. V was cut by 2 bases and J by 1 base, with 8 bases left in between. The CDR3 contains 13 residues. Germline V CDR1 and CDR2: SQVTM, ANQGSEA. CDR3 amino acids: CSVERPGNTEAFF. The CDR3 DNA sequence: TGCAGCGTTGAACGGCCAGGGAACACTGAAGCTTTCTTT. The complete variable domain, with remaining parts taken from reference TRBV29-1 and TRBJ1-1, reads SAVISQKPSRDICQRGTSLTIQCQVDSQVTMMFWYRQQPGQSLTLIATANQGSEATYESGFVIDKFPISRPNLTFSTLTVSNMSPEDSSIYLCSVERPGNTEAFFGQGTRLTVV.

The V call is TRBV7-2, the J call TRBJ1-2, with D perhaps TRBD1 (5 bases). The CDR3 extends over 14 amino acids. V was clipped by 5 bases and J by 5 bases, with 15 bases between them. CDR1 SGHTA and CDR2 FQGNSA come from the germline V gene. CDR3 bases: TGTGCCAGCAGCGTCGGGACGACGATTTATGGCTACACCTTC. It encodes CASSVGTTIYGYTF.

V usage is TRBV2 and J usage is TRBJ1-3, with 7 bases fitting TRBD1. V shed 9 bases, J shed 4 bases, and the junction held 3 bases outside the gene matches. The length of the CDR3 is 12 residues. Germline V lookup: CDR1 SNHLY, CDR2 FYNNEI. CDR3 region: CASRGRGNTIYF. For the CDR3, the DNA is TGTGCCAGTAGGGGGCGGGGAAACACCATATATTTT. Looking up the rest from reference TRBV2 and TRBJ1-3 gives the full variable domain: EPEVTQTPSHQVTQMGQEVILRCVPISNHLYFYWYRQILGQKVEFLVSFYNNEISEKSEIFDDQFSVERPDGSNFTLKIRSTKLEDSAMYFCASRGRGNTIYFGEGSWLTVV.

V gene TRBV29-1 combines with J gene TRBJ1-3; 8 bases are a match to TRBD1. The last part of the DNA fits TRBJ2-2 better; the J call may be wrong. CDR1 and CDR2 from the germline V gene are SQVTM and ANQGSEA. The CDR3 is made up of 13 amino acids. The CDR3 bases are TGCAGCGCCGGGACAGGGAACACCGGGGAGCTGTTTTTT. As protein: CSAGTGNTGELFF.

The CDR3 here is CASSFQGARDTDTQYF. In DNA, the CDR3 is TGCGCCAGCAGCTTCCAGGGGGCGCGCGACACAGATACGCAGTATTTT. The chain recombines TRBV5-1 with TRBJ2-3; 8 nucleotides line up with TRBD1. The germline V gene has CDR1 SGHRS and CDR2 YFSETQ. The junction had 7 bases not matched to a gene; V was cut back by 2 bases and J by 2 bases. This CDR3 has 16 residues.

The DNA of the CDR3 is TGTGCCACCAGCAGAGGACGGCAGGATACCTACGAGCAGTACGTC. Translation gives CATSRGRQDTYEQYV. The chain links TRBV15 to TRBJ2-7, with D unclear. V was pared by 1 base and J by 2 bases, with 12 bases between. CDR1 and CDR2 from the germline V gene are LNHNV and YYDKDF (reference sequence). The CDR3 has 15 amino acids.

This clone was detected only a few times. The genes are TRBV11-2 and TRBJ2-1, with 11 bases that match TRBD1. The germline V gene has CDR1 SGHAT and CDR2 FQNNGV. With 0 bases clipped from V and 4 bases from J, the junction kept 8 bases outside the gene matches. The CDR3 is 18 amino acids. CDR3 loop: CASSLESGQGAVYNEQFF. For the CDR3, the DNA is TGTGCCAGCAGCTTAGAAAGCGGACAGGGGGCGGTATACAATGAGCAGTTCTTC.